Listed here are 2 T cell receptor beta chains from one sample, sequenced in a study of blood T cell repertoires in COVID-19. Generated by immunoSEQ multiplex PCR, the TCRdb table keeps only in-frame clones and is missing some. The sample lists about 28,000 clones; about 90% were seen once. Material for sequencing was peripheral blood. These receptors all come from a human donor in a cohort sampled during active COVID-19.

This sequence joins TRBV3-1 (or the pseudogene TRBV3-2) and TRBJ1-2; 10 nucleotides align to TRBD1. Germline assignment: CDR1 LGHDT and CDR2 YNNKEL (reference sequence). The V segment lost 8 bases and the J segment 7 bases; nucleotides outside the gene matches: 7. The CDR3 spans 13 residues. CDR3 coding DNA: TGTGCCAGCCGCAGTGGACAGGGGGTTGGCTACACCTTC. This encodes CASRSGQGVGYTF.

The CDR3 is CASSLSGVTYEQYF. CDR3 nucleotides: TGTGCCAGCAGCTTAAGCGGTGTAACCTACGAGCAGTACTTC. The genes are TRBV7-9 and TRBJ2-7, with D possibly matching TRBD2 (5 bases). CDR1 and CDR2 (germline): SEHNR, FQNEAQ (reference sequence). This CDR3 comprises 14 residues. Trimming stripped 2 bases from V and 2 bases from J, with 10 bases between.